This is a list of T cell receptor beta chains from one sample in a study of shared clonotypes between healthy human individuals. Profiled with immunoSEQ multiplex PCR; TCRdb holds only in-frame clones, not every one. The sample records about 380,000 clones, approximately 97% being singletons. Sequencing was carried out using memory CD8+ T cells sorted from blood. The receptors were gathered from a man aged 25-45 years in good health. Each CDR3 is given with its conserved first and last residue. Fields, in order: V gene, D gene, J gene, clone size, CDR3 length, CDR3 DNA, CDR3 protein. The D gene is left open where the match is weak. Some rows mark clone size as missing; the rest say once, few, many or name a class of expanded clone.

V: TRBV15; D: -; J: TRBJ2-7; size: -; length: 18; DNA: TGTGCCACCAGCAGAGGCCCTCCGGGACACATTAGCTCCTACGAGCAGTACTTC; CDR3: CATSRGPPGHISSYEQYF
V: TRBV6-1; D: TRBD1; J: TRBJ1-2; size: -; length: 13; DNA: TGTGCCAGCAGACAAACAGGGGGATATGGCTACACCTTC; CDR3: CASRQTGGYGYTF
V: TRBV6-5; D: -; J: TRBJ2-7; size: -; length: 15; DNA: TGTGCCAGCAGTTCCGTTGGGGGTTCTCCCTACGAGCAGTACTTC; CDR3: CASSSVGGSPYEQYF
V: TRBV6-1; D: -; J: TRBJ2-3; size: -; length: 13; DNA: TGTGCCAGTAACTATCCCAACACAGATACGCAGTATTTT; CDR3: CASNYPNTDTQYF
V: TRBV20-1; D: -; J: TRBJ2-3; size: -; length: 11; DNA: TGCAGTGCTAGCCCGACAGATACGCAGTATTTT; CDR3: CSASPTDTQYF
V: TRBV2; D: -; J: TRBJ2-5; size: -; length: 11; DNA: TGTGCCAGCAAAGTTCAAGAGACCCAGTACTTC; CDR3: CASKVQETQYF
V: TRBV28; D: -; J: TRBJ2-7; size: -; length: 13; DNA: TGTGCCAGCAGTTTCCCCCCTAGGGGCGAGCAGTACTTC; CDR3: CASSFPPRGEQYF
V: TRBV7-2; D: TRBD2; J: TRBJ2-1; size: -; length: 16; DNA: TGTGCCAGCAGCTTAGGATATCTAGCGGTATCAAATGAGCAGTTCTTC; CDR3: CASSLGYLAVSNEQFF
V: TRBV11-2; D: -; J: TRBJ1-1; size: -; length: 17; DNA: TGTGCCAGCAGCCGAGACTACGTCAGGACGGTGAACACTGAAGCTTTCTTT; CDR3: CASSRDYVRTVNTEAFF
V: TRBV6-5; D: TRBD2; J: TRBJ2-5; size: -; length: 15; DNA: TGTGCCAGCAGTTACGGGCGACTAGCGGGAGAGACCCAGTACTTC; CDR3: CASSYGRLAGETQYF
V: TRBV29-1; D: TRBD2; J: TRBJ2-7; size: -; length: 14; DNA: TGCAGCGTTGCCTCCGGACTAGCGGGAAAAGAGCAGTACTTC; CDR3: CSVASGLAGKEQYF
V: TRBV18; D: -; J: TRBJ2-1; size: -; length: 12; DNA: TGTGCCAGCTCCGGAGTGGGAAATGAGCAGTTCTTC; CDR3: CASSGVGNEQFF
V: TRBV28; D: -; J: TRBJ1-1; size: -; length: 12; DNA: TGTGCCAGCAGTTGGGACGGCACTGAAGCTTTCTTT; CDR3: CASSWDGTEAFF
V: TRBV11-1; D: -; J: TRBJ1-2; size: -; length: 15; DNA: TGTGCCAGCAGCTTAGCCCCGACTTCTAACTATGGCTACACCTTC; CDR3: CASSLAPTSNYGYTF
V: TRBV28; D: -; J: TRBJ1-5; size: -; length: 14; DNA: TGTGCCAGCAGTTTACTAGTAGGGGACCAGCCCCAGCATTTT; CDR3: CASSLLVGDQPQHF
V: TRBV2; D: -; J: TRBJ2-5; size: once; length: 14; DNA: TGTGCCAGCAGTGAAAATGAGGCAGTACCGCGCCGGTACTTC; CDR3: CASSENEAVPRRYF
V: TRBV9; D: TRBD2; J: TRBJ2-1; size: -; length: 15; DNA: TGTGCCAGCAGCATGAAAAGCGGGACCTACAATGAGCAGTTCTTC; CDR3: CASSMKSGTYNEQFF
V: TRBV5-4; D: -; J: TRBJ2-7; size: -; length: 16; DNA: TGTGCCAGCAGTAGATCATCGGGGACATCAACCTACGAGCAGTACTTC; CDR3: CASSRSSGTSTYEQYF
V: TRBV30; D: -; J: TRBJ1-5; size: -; length: 14; DNA: TGTGCCTGGAGCGCTTTATGGGGGGATCAGCCCCAGCATTTT; CDR3: CAWSALWGDQPQHF
V: TRBV25-1; D: -; J: TRBJ1-3; size: -; length: 11; DNA: TGTGCCAGCAGTGTGGGAAACACCATATATTTT; CDR3: CASSVGNTIYF
V: TRBV2; D: -; J: TRBJ2-1; size: -; length: 12; DNA: TGTGCCAGCAGTGACCTAGTAGGCGAGCAGTTCTTC; CDR3: CASSDLVGEQFF
V: TRBV5-1; D: -; J: TRBJ2-5; size: -; length: 14; DNA: TGCGCCAGCAGCTTTGGAGGACCGCAAGAGACCCAGTACTTC; CDR3: CASSFGGPQETQYF
V: TRBV4-1; D: -; J: TRBJ1-1; size: -; length: 16; DNA: TGCGCCAGCAGCTTACAAGGGGAGTACCTGAACACTGAAGCTTTCTTT; CDR3: CASSLQGEYLNTEAFF
V: TRBV7-9; D: -; J: TRBJ1-5; size: -; length: 16; DNA: TGTGCCAGCAGCTTAATCGTCCGGGACATTAATCAGCCCCAGCATTTT; CDR3: CASSLIVRDINQPQHF
V: TRBV5-6; D: -; J: TRBJ2-6; size: once; length: 14; DNA: TGTGCCAGCAGCTTACAGTCTGGGGCCAACGTCCTGACTTTC; CDR3: CASSLQSGANVLTF
V: TRBV7-2; D: -; J: TRBJ1-2; size: -; length: 13; DNA: TGTGCCAAAGGGAGGGACGGTAACTATGGCTACACCTTC; CDR3: CAKGRDGNYGYTF
V: TRBV5-4; D: -; J: TRBJ2-7; size: -; length: 16; DNA: TGTGCCAGCAGCTTTGTTGGAAGCGGGTCGTCCTACGAGCAGTACTTC; CDR3: CASSFVGSGSSYEQYF
V: TRBV7-7; D: -; J: TRBJ2-5; size: once; length: 16; DNA: TGTGCTAGCAGCTTAGTCCGGGGCGGGTTAGGTGAGACCCAGTACTTC; CDR3: CASSLVRGGLGETQYF
V: TRBV7-3; D: TRBD2; J: TRBJ2-5; size: -; length: 16; DNA: TGTGCCAGCAGCTTTAAGATCGGGACTAGGATTCCCCCCTGGAACTTC; CDR3: CASSFKIGTRIPPWNF
V: TRBV9; D: TRBD1; J: TRBJ1-1; size: -; length: 17; DNA: TGTGCCAGCAGCGTAGACCCAAACAGGGGTGCGAACACTGAAGCTTTCTTT; CDR3: CASSVDPNRGANTEAFF
V: TRBV7-6; D: TRBD1; J: TRBJ1-4; size: -; length: 17; DNA: TGTGCCAGCAGCTTTTATTCAGGCCGGACAGGGGATGAAAAACTGTTTTTT; CDR3: CASSFYSGRTGDEKLFF
V: TRBV5-1; D: -; J: TRBJ2-2; size: -; length: 15; DNA: TGCGCCAGCAGCTTGGTAGCAGGGGCGGCCGGGGAGCTGTTTTTT; CDR3: CASSLVAGAAGELFF
V: TRBV28; D: TRBD1; J: TRBJ1-5; size: few; length: 16; DNA: TGTGCCAGCAGTTCCCCCGCAGGGGGAGGCAATCAGCCCCAGCATTTT; CDR3: CASSSPAGGGNQPQHF
V: TRBV2; D: -; J: TRBJ2-1; size: -; length: 12; DNA: TGTGCCAGCCGGGCAGGACCCAATGAGCAGTTCTTC; CDR3: CASRAGPNEQFF
V: TRBV30; D: -; J: TRBJ1-1; size: -; length: 13; DNA: TGTGCCTGGAGTACAACAGCGAACACTGAAGCTTTCTTT; CDR3: CAWSTTANTEAFF
V: TRBV4-2; D: -; J: TRBJ1-1; size: -; length: 13; DNA: TGTGCCAGCAGCCAAGGCCAGAAGAATGAAGCTTTCTTT; CDR3: CASSQGQKNEAFF
V: TRBV11-2; D: TRBD2; J: TRBJ2-1; size: -; length: 16; DNA: TGTGCCAGCAGCTTAGGGACTAGCGGGAGCAAAAATGAGCAGTTCTTC; CDR3: CASSLGTSGSKNEQFF
V: TRBV25-1; D: -; J: TRBJ2-3; size: once; length: 13; DNA: TGTGCCAGCAGTGAATACTTCACAGATACGCAGTATTTT; CDR3: CASSEYFTDTQYF
V: TRBV27; D: -; J: TRBJ1-2; size: few; length: 12; DNA: TGTGCCAGCAAACCAGTTGGGGCGCGCTACACCTTC; CDR3: CASKPVGARYTF
V: TRBV28; D: -; J: TRBJ1-1; size: few; length: 12; DNA: TGTGCCAGCAGTTTGTTAGAAGCTGAAGCTTTCTTT; CDR3: CASSLLEAEAFF
V: TRBV28; D: -; J: TRBJ1-5; size: once; length: 12; DNA: TGTGCCAGCAGTTTAATGAATCAGCCCCAGCATTTT; CDR3: CASSLMNQPQHF
V: TRBV27; D: -; J: TRBJ2-7; size: -; length: 14; DNA: TGTGCCAGCAGTCCAGACCGGGCCCTCTACGAGCAGTACTTC; CDR3: CASSPDRALYEQYF
V: TRBV10-3; D: -; J: TRBJ1-6; size: -; length: 13; DNA: TGTGCCATCAAACGTCAGGGCAATTCACCCCTCCACTTT; CDR3: CAIKRQGNSPLHF
V: TRBV29-1; D: -; J: TRBJ1-1; size: -; length: 15; DNA: TGCAGCGTTGCCCCCCAAACCGGGACACCCACTGAAGCTTTCTTT; CDR3: CSVAPQTGTPTEAFF
V: TRBV30; D: TRBD1; J: TRBJ2-7; size: -; length: 14; DNA: TGTGCCTGGAGTGGACAGGGGAGCTCCTACGAGCAGTACTTC; CDR3: CAWSGQGSSYEQYF
V: TRBV5-6; D: TRBD1; J: TRBJ2-1; size: -; length: 14; DNA: TGTGCCAGCAGCACGGGACAGGGCTACAATGAGCAGTTCTTC; CDR3: CASSTGQGYNEQFF
V: TRBV7-9; D: -; J: TRBJ2-7; size: -; length: 12; DNA: TGTGCCAGCAGCTTAGGGGCTGCCGAGCAGTACTTC; CDR3: CASSLGAAEQYF
V: TRBV7-9; D: -; J: TRBJ1-3; size: -; length: 14; DNA: TGTGCCAGCAGCTTAGTGGAGTCTGGAAACACCATATATTTT; CDR3: CASSLVESGNTIYF
V: TRBV5-4; D: TRBD2; J: TRBJ2-3; size: -; length: 18; DNA: TGTGCCAGCAGCTTGGCGTTACCCGGGACTAGCAGCACAGATACGCAGTATTTT; CDR3: CASSLALPGTSSTDTQYF
V: TRBV2; D: TRBD2; J: TRBJ2-1; size: -; length: 14; DNA: TGTGCCAGCAGTGAGAATGCTAGCGGCAATGAGCAGTTCTTC; CDR3: CASSENASGNEQFF
V: TRBV10-1; D: TRBD2; J: TRBJ2-1; size: -; length: 17; DNA: TGCGCCAGCAGTGAGTATGGGACCGGGACTAGCGGGACCGAGCAGTTCTTC; CDR3: CASSEYGTGTSGTEQFF
V: TRBV5-1; D: -; J: TRBJ1-3; size: -; length: 14; DNA: TGCGCCAGCAGCTTGGGCAACTCTGGAAACACCATATATTTT; CDR3: CASSLGNSGNTIYF
V: TRBV21-1; D: -; J: TRBJ2-2; size: -; length: 10; DNA: TGTGCCAGCAACACCGGGGAGCTGTTTTTT; CDR3: CASNTGELFF
V: TRBV10-3; D: -; J: TRBJ1-5; size: -; length: 14; DNA: TGTGCCATCAGTGAGTACAGGGGCAATCAGCCCCAGCATTTT; CDR3: CAISEYRGNQPQHF
V: TRBV6-5; D: TRBD2; J: TRBJ2-5; size: -; length: 15; DNA: TGTGCCAGCAGTCCGGGACTAGCGGACCAAGAGACCCAGTACTTC; CDR3: CASSPGLADQETQYF
V: TRBV2; D: TRBD1; J: TRBJ2-7; size: -; length: 15; DNA: TGTGCCAGCAGTTCGGGAGGGACAGGGGGGTACGAGCAGTACTTC; CDR3: CASSSGGTGGYEQYF
V: TRBV5-1; D: TRBD2; J: TRBJ2-3; size: -; length: 13; DNA: TGCGCCAGCACTAGCGGACTCGGAGATACGCAGTATTTT; CDR3: CASTSGLGDTQYF